One sample yielded the 25 T cell receptor beta chains listed below, sequenced in a study of T-cell memory formation after mild COVID-19. MiXCR, run by TCRdb on the 5' RACE reads, gives a single entry per CDR3 protein. The top ten clones hold roughly 20% of a sample with approximately 300,000 distinct CDR3 sequences, more than 15% of them seen once. The specimen was PBMCs or a T cell subset sorted from them (not recorded which). The source is a man between 18 and 35 years old who had mild COVID-19 (a few samples of this study predate the infection). Cell type and time point are not known.

This clonotype was counted a few times. Here the CDR3 DNA reads TGTGCCAGCAGCTCGACAGGGTTTGGCACAGATACGCAGTATTTT. Protein sequence: CASSSTGFGTDTQYF. This chain uses TRBV7-2 with TRBJ2-3; TRBD1 matches 7 bases. In germline, CDR1 is SGHTA, CDR2 FQGNSA. The CDR3 runs 15 residues. V lost 4 bases, J lost 1 base, and 5 bases stayed unmatched.

The chain employs TRBV7-9 and TRBJ1-1; unclear D gene. The length of the CDR3 is 14 residues. Trimming cost V 6 bases and J 0 bases, with 11 bases left between them. CDR1 and CDR2 from the germline V gene are SEHNR and FQNEAQ (reference sequence). Here the CDR3 DNA reads TGTGCCAGCAGTAAGGACGCGATGAACACTGAAGCTTTCTTT. Translation: CASSKDAMNTEAFF.

The V call is TRBV5-6, the J call TRBJ2-2, with D tentatively TRBD1 (6 bases). Germline V gene data show CDR1 as SGHDT and CDR2 as YYEEEE. This CDR3 region has 16 residues. V was trimmed by 4 bases and J by 0 bases, leaving 13 bases between them. CDR3 amino acids: CASSRGTPANTGELFF. Here the CDR3 DNA reads TGTGCCAGCAGCCGAGGGACACCCGCGAACACCGGGGAGCTGTTTTTT.

V gene TRBV18 combines with J gene TRBJ1-4, with D perhaps matching TRBD1 (5 bases). The germline CDR1 and CDR2 sequences are KGHSH and LQKENI. This CDR3 has 16 residues. V shed 5 bases and J shed 0 bases, with 13 bases lying between them. In nucleotides, the CDR3 is TGTGCCAGCTCAGAAAGGGACCTTGCAACTAATGAAAAACTGTTTTTT. It translates to CASSERDLATNEKLFF. The full variable domain, its missing parts supplied by reference TRBV18 and TRBJ1-4, is NAGVMQNPRHLVRRRGQEARLRCSPMKGHSHVYWYRQLPEEGLKFMVYLQKENIIDESGMPKERFSAEFPKEGPSILRIQQVVRGDSAAYFCASSERDLATNEKLFFGSGTQLSVL.

This clonotype has more than one count but fewer than ten. The V gene is TRBV4-1, the J gene TRBJ1-1; 8 nucleotides line up with TRBD1. The J segment lost 5 bases and the V segment lost 3 bases, leaving 5 bases of the junction unmatched. The germline CDR1 and CDR2 sequences are MGHRA and YSYEKL. The CDR3 extends over 14 amino acids. The CDR3 nucleotides read TGCGCCAGCAGCCACCGGACAGGGAGAACTGAAGCTTTCTTT. It translates to CASSHRTGRTEAFF.

Only a few counts were recorded for this clonotype. The chain is built from TRBV20-1 and TRBJ2-3; 8 bases fit TRBD2. V lost 3 bases and J lost 3; bases outside the gene matches: 8. The CDR3 contains 15 residues. Germline V gene lookup returns CDR1 DFQATT and CDR2 SNEGSKA (reference sequence). The CDR3 reads CSASLASGPTDTQYF. CDR3 in DNA: TGCAGTGCTAGCCTAGCTAGCGGGCCTACAGATACGCAGTATTTT.

To note about this clonotype: One end of the junction is discordant with germline, which a read error may explain. J is TRBJ2-7 and V is TRBV7-9; 12 bases align to TRBD1. Germline assignment: CDR1 SEHNR and CDR2 FQNEAQ (reference sequence). The CDR3 length is 16 residues. The CDR3 here is CASSSTPGQGAGEQHF. Here the CDR3 DNA reads TGTGCCAGCAGCTCTACCCCGGGACAGGGGGCAGGCGAGCAGCACTTC.

This clonotype was seen ten or more times. The V and J genes are TRBV7-6 and TRBJ2-4; D is possibly TRBD1 (6 bases). CDR3 length equals 18 residues. V was clipped by 2 bases and J by 1 base, with 18 bases between them. Germline V gene data show CDR1 as SGHVS and CDR2 as FNYEAQ. CDR3 loop: CASSLNSRTAGAKNIQYF. The CDR3 nucleotides are TGTGCCAGCAGCTTAAACTCCCGGACAGCAGGGGCCAAAAACATTCAGTACTTC.

The J gene is TRBJ2-1, the V gene TRBV7-9; 8 bases align to TRBD1. V lost 6 bases and J lost 3; bases outside the gene matches: 13. CDR3 size: 17 residues. Germline lookup yields CDR1 SEHNR and CDR2 FQNEAQ (reference sequence). In DNA, the CDR3 is TGTGCCAGCAGTCCCGAGGAGGGGACAGGAGACTACAATGAGCAGTTCTTC. As protein: CASSPEEGTGDYNEQFF.

This sequence joins TRBV27 and TRBJ2-7; 9 positions match TRBD1. The germline V gene has CDR1 MNHEY and CDR2 SMNVEV (reference sequence). The ends lost 5 bases at V and 7 bases at J; junction bases unmatched: 3. The CDR3 spans 12 residues. CDR3 region: CASSGQGREQYF. CDR3 sequence (DNA): TGTGCCAGCAGTGGACAGGGGAGGGAGCAGTACTTC.

This clonotype has only a few counts. The genes are TRBV2 and TRBJ1-5; D might be TRBD1 (6 bases). V gave up 6 bases and J gave up 3 bases, with 12 bases separating them. In germline, CDR1 is SNHLY, CDR2 FYNNEI. The CDR3 covers 14 residues. The CDR3 here is CASRRQVDNQPQHF. CDR3 sequence (DNA): TGTGCCAGCAGACGACAGGTAGACAATCAGCCCCAGCATTTT.

This chain joins TRBV5-1 and TRBJ1-1, with TRBD1 as a possible D gene (5 bases). This CDR3 region has 15 residues. CDR1 is SGHRS, CDR2 YFSETQ, per germline. V was shortened by 3 bases and J by 0 bases, with 12 bases between the two germline ends. CDR3 DNA: TGCGCCAGCAGCTGGGGAGACAGCATGAACACTGAAGCTTTCTTT. The encoded protein is CASSWGDSMNTEAFF.

J is TRBJ2-1 and V is TRBV4-3, with a possible D match to TRBD2 (5 bases). Per germline, CDR1 LGHNA and CDR2 YSLEER. The CDR3 is 15 residues long. Trimming pared 0 bases from V and 0 bases from J, leaving 6 bases between. CDR3 amino acids: CASSQEAASYNEQFF. CDR3 coding DNA: TGCGCCAGCAGCCAAGAAGCGGCCTCCTACAATGAGCAGTTCTTC.

The chain couples TRBV7-8 to TRBJ2-7, with D possibly matching TRBD2 (5 bases). CDR3 length equals 13 residues. Germline CDR1 reads SGHVS; CDR2 reads FQNEAQ. V lost 5 bases and J 2 bases, leaving 10 bases between the germline ends. This chain's CDR3 is CASSRTQTYEQYF. The CDR3 DNA sequence: TGTGCCAGCAGCCGGACTCAAACCTACGAGCAGTACTTC.

At least ten counts were recorded for this clonotype. The chain's CDR3 is CASSQARVAGQDTQYF. The CDR3 nucleotides read TGCGCCAGCAGCCAGGCGAGGGTAGCGGGACAAGATACGCAGTATTTT. The J gene is TRBJ2-3, the V gene TRBV4-3, with TRBD2 matching 8 bases. The CDR3 is made up of 16 amino acids. Germline V gene sequence: CDR1 LGHNA, CDR2 YSLEER. V was clipped by 3 bases and J by 5 bases; unmatched bases: 10.

The rearrangement uses TRBV5-1 and TRBJ2-5; D might be TRBD2 (5 bases). This CDR3 region has 15 residues. The germline V gene has CDR1 SGHRS and CDR2 YFSETQ. V shed 4 bases and J shed 4 bases, with 17 bases lying between them. This CDR3 is CASSPPTLEGETQYF. CDR3 sequence (DNA): TGCGCCAGCAGCCCCCCCACCCTAGAGGGAGAGACCCAGTACTTC.

This clonotype was detected many times. The chain is built from TRBV6-6 and TRBJ1-4; D unresolved. The CDR3 is 14 residues long. V lost 0 bases to trimming and J lost 8 bases, with 10 bases between them. Per germline, CDR1 MNHNY and CDR2 SVGAGI (reference sequence). CDR3 coding DNA: TGTGCCAGCAGTTACTCGGAGGGTGCGGAAAAACTGTTTTTT. The encoded protein is CASSYSEGAEKLFF.

The chain recombines TRBV20-1 with TRBJ1-2; D may be TRBD1 (6 bases). Looked up from germline, CDR1 is DFQATT and CDR2 is SNEGSKA (reference sequence). V gave up 0 bases and J gave up 0 bases, with 14 bases separating them. The CDR3 runs 16 residues. The CDR3 loop reads CSARDRVQGSNYGYTF. As DNA, the CDR3 is TGCAGTGCTAGAGATCGAGTACAGGGTTCTAACTATGGCTACACCTTC.

This clonotype was recorded many times. The chain carries TRBV7-9 and TRBJ1-1; no firm D call. Trimming pared 2 bases from V and 8 bases from J, leaving 9 bases between. CDR1 is SEHNR, CDR2 FQNEAQ, per germline (reference sequence). The CDR3 length is 12 residues. The CDR3 DNA follows: TGTGCCAGCAGCTTAAGTACGTTGGAAGCTTTCTTT. This translates into CASSLSTLEAFF. Drawing the rest from reference TRBV7-9 and TRBJ1-1, the complete variable domain is DTGVSQNPRHKITKRGQNVTFRCDPISEHNRLYWYRQTLGQGPEFLTYFQNEAQLEKSRLLSDRFSAERPKGSFSTLEIQRTEQGDSAMYLCASSLSTLEAFFGQGTRLTVV.

This rearrangement joins TRBV12-3 or TRBV12-4 to TRBJ2-5; 7 nucleotides agree with TRBD2. CDR3 size: 14 residues. V dropped 6 bases and J dropped 2; count of bases not matched to a gene: 6. The CDR3 DNA reads as TGTGCCAGCAGGCAGAGCGGGGCACAAGAGACCCAGTACTTC. As protein: CASRQSGAQETQYF.

This clonotype was counted between two and nine times. The rearrangement links TRBV7-9 to TRBJ1-1; TRBD1 aligns across 11 bases. Germline CDR1 and CDR2: SEHNR and FQNEAQ (reference sequence). This CDR3 region has 17 residues. J was trimmed by 1 base and V by 5 bases; bases with no gene match: 9. This chain's CDR3 is CASSAPGTGGGNTEAFF. CDR3 DNA: TGTGCCAGCAGCGCTCCCGGGACAGGGGGAGGGAACACTGAAGCTTTCTTT.

This clonotype was observed a handful of times. The gene calls are TRBV27 and TRBJ1-2, with a tentative D call TRBD1 (5 bases). Germline V gives CDR1 MNHEY, CDR2 SMNVEV (reference sequence). CDR3 size: 14 residues. Trimming left V 4 bases short and J 3 bases short, with 12 bases between. CDR3 residues: CASSWAGGDYGYTF. CDR3 sequence (DNA): TGTGCCAGCAGTTGGGCCGGGGGAGACTATGGCTACACCTTC.

There are a few counts of this clonotype. The rearrangement uses TRBV7-8 and TRBJ1-5; D is possibly TRBD1 (5 bases). Germline lookup yields CDR1 SGHVS and CDR2 FQNEAQ. The ends were cut back, 4 bases at V and 2 bases at J, with 12 bases in the middle. This CDR3 has 15 residues. The CDR3 reads CASSSRRGGNQPQHF. Written as DNA, the CDR3 is TGTGCCAGCAGCTCGAGGAGGGGAGGCAATCAGCCCCAGCATTTT.

This sequence joins TRBV15 and TRBJ2-5; TRBD2 matches at 11 bases. CDR3 length: 17 amino acids. The V gene's germline CDR1 is LNHNV and CDR2 YYDKDF (reference sequence). Trimming removed 0 bases from V and 3 bases from J; junction bases left unmatched: 6. This CDR3 is CATSRDITSGGKETQYF. DNA of the CDR3: TGTGCCACCAGCAGAGATATTACTAGCGGGGGCAAAGAGACCCAGTACTTC.

This clonotype came up a few times. The V call is TRBV5-1, the J call TRBJ2-7, with 7 nucleotides matching TRBD2. Germline CDR1 reads SGHRS; CDR2 reads YFSETQ. Germline trimming cut 0 bases from V and 4 bases from J; bases unmatched to any gene: 7. The CDR3 contains 15 residues. The DNA for the CDR3 is TGCGCCAGCAGCTTGGGGCCGGCGGGGGAATACGAGCAGTACTTC. It translates to CASSLGPAGEYEQYF. The variable domain in full, with the rest retrieved from reference TRBV5-1 and TRBJ2-7, is KAGVTQTPRYLIKTRGQQVTLSCSPISGHRSVSWYQQTPGQGLQFLFEYFSETQRNKGNFPGRFSGRQFSNSRSEMNVSTLELGDSALYLCASSLGPAGEYEQYFGPGTRLTVT.